One sample yielded the 19 T cell receptor beta chains listed below, sequenced in a study of Ad26.COV2.S vaccination and SARS-CoV-2 variants (dated by TCRdb to the early 2020s). What this sample's treatment or condition label stands for: roughly 19 received Ad26.COV2.S at low or high dose, single or two shots; about 5 received placebo; per-sample allocation not given. Repertoires of vaccine and placebo recipients were sequenced from samples taken on day 63 after the first injection. Preparation of the library involved the immunoSEQ multiplex PCR assay. In its TCRdb copy, this immuneACCESS table keeps in-frame sequences only and misses some clones. Where compared with another copy, unresolved V genes explain less than half of these, and the others have no known cause. The sample profile shows approximately 350,000 clones; around 87% of them were found once. The ten biggest clones cover about 3.4% of the sample.

The sample here was peripheral blood, taken in a trial of Ad26.COV2.S vaccine versus placebo. These receptors were obtained from a person between 18 and 59 years old who received the Ad26.COV2.S COVID-19 vaccine or a placebo.

The chain combines TRBV10-1 with TRBJ2-1, with D tentatively TRBD2 (5 bases). Trimming stripped 2 bases from V and 8 bases from J, with 13 bases between. The germline V gene encodes CDR1 WNHNN and CDR2 SYGVQD (reference sequence). The CDR3 contains 14 residues. CDR3 DNA sequence: TGCGCCAGCAGTGAGGGAAGTGTTAGCGATGAGCAGTTCTTC. Translating it yields CASSEGSVSDEQFF.

The CDR3 DNA reads as TGTGCCAGCAGTTACGGCGGGCCCTACGAGCAGTACTTC. This encodes CASSYGGPYEQYF. This sequence joins TRBV27 and TRBJ2-7; the D gene is possibly TRBD2 (5 bases). This CDR3 has 13 residues. V lost 4 bases, J lost 2 bases, and 9 bases lay in between. Germline CDR1 MNHEY, CDR2 SMNVEV (reference sequence).

The rearrangement joins TRBV25-1 to TRBJ2-7, with D possibly TRBD2 on 5 matching bases. The CDR3 is made up of 13 amino acids. V lost 6 bases and J 3 bases, leaving 12 bases between the germline ends. Per the germline V gene, CDR1 is MGHDK and CDR2 is SYGVNS. In nucleotides, the CDR3 is TGTGCCAGCAGGGGCGGGCAGAACTACGAGCAGTACTTC. Protein product: CASRGGQNYEQYF.

The chain combines TRBV7-8 with TRBJ2-7; the D gene is possibly TRBD2 (5 bases). V lost 0 bases to trimming and J lost 0 bases, with 9 bases between them. CDR1 and CDR2 from the germline V gene are SGHVS and FQNEAQ. This CDR3 has 15 amino acids. The CDR3 sequence is CASSLAAGLSYEQYF. CDR3 in DNA: TGTGCCAGCAGCTTAGCGGCGGGTCTCTCCTACGAGCAGTACTTC.

The CDR3 reads CSASGLGSQETQYF. CDR3 coding DNA: TGCAGTGCTAGTGGCCTAGGTTCGCAAGAGACCCAGTACTTC. The rearrangement uses TRBV20-1 and TRBJ2-5; D ambiguous. Germline V gene data show CDR1 as DFQATT and CDR2 as SNEGSKA (reference sequence). The CDR3 is 14 amino acids. The V end lost 3 bases, the J end lost 2 bases, and 13 bases lay between the germline ends.

This clone was seen repeatedly, ten times or more. The rearrangement uses TRBV12-3 or TRBV12-4 and TRBJ1-5; no clear D gene. Trimming left V 1 base short and J 8 bases short, with 9 bases between. The CDR3 loop spans 13 amino acids. The CDR3 reads CASSLGAGKPQHF. CDR3 DNA sequence: TGTGCCAGCAGTTTAGGGGCAGGCAAGCCCCAGCATTTT.

This chain links TRBV10-1 with TRBJ2-1, with a tentative D call TRBD2 (6 bases). The germline gives CDR1 WNHNN, CDR2 SYGVQD (reference sequence). The CDR3 length is 14 residues. V shed 5 bases and J shed 0 bases, with 8 bases lying between them. CDR3 DNA: TGCGCCAGCAGTTGGGACTCCTCCTACAATGAGCAGTTCTTC. It specifies CASSWDSSYNEQFF.

The genes are TRBV4-2 and TRBJ2-7; D is unresolved. The germline V and J ends were trimmed by 0 bases and 0 bases, with 9 bases remaining between them. The CDR3 is 15 amino acids. CDR1 is LGHNA, CDR2 YNFKEQ, per germline. Here the CDR3 reads CASSQDGRISYEQYF. DNA of the CDR3: TGTGCCAGCAGCCAAGACGGACGGATCTCCTACGAGCAGTACTTC.

This clone was observed once. This chain links TRBV3-1 (or the pseudogene TRBV3-2) with TRBJ2-7; a possible D gene is TRBD2 (6 bases). The CDR3 length is 15 residues. Germline loops: CDR1 LGHDT, CDR2 YNNKEL (reference sequence). Trimming shortened V by 4 bases and J by 6 bases, and 19 bases separated the two germline ends. In DNA form, the CDR3 reads TGTGCCAGCAGCCTAAAGAGGGAGGTTGGGCTCGAGCAGTACTTC. Its protein product is CASSLKREVGLEQYF.

This clone was seen a handful of times. J is TRBJ1-1 and V is TRBV9; D uncertain. V lost 6 bases, J lost 1 base, and 13 bases lay in between. The CDR3 is 14 amino acids. The germline V gene has CDR1 SGDLS and CDR2 YYNGEE. The CDR3 region has the DNA TGTGCCAGCACCGGACTCTCAACGAACACTGAAGCTTTCTTT. Amino acids: CASTGLSTNTEAFF.

The genes are TRBV5-1 and TRBJ1-1; D is uncertain. CDR3 length: 14 amino acids. Germline loops: CDR1 SGHRS, CDR2 YFSETQ. Trimming removed 0 bases at V and 1 base at J, with 7 bases between. The CDR3 protein is CASSLERQNTEAFF. CDR3 sequence (DNA): TGCGCCAGCAGCTTGGAACGGCAGAACACTGAAGCTTTCTTT.

The chain links TRBV4-1 to TRBJ2-7; D is possibly TRBD1 (7 bases). V was trimmed by 0 bases and J by 3 bases, leaving 12 bases between them. The germline V gene has CDR1 MGHRA and CDR2 YSYEKL. This CDR3 is built from 15 residues. CDR3 protein: CASSQEPQGGYEQYF. The CDR3 bases are TGCGCCAGCAGCCAAGAACCCCAGGGGGGCTACGAGCAGTACTTC.

The chain is built from TRBV3-1 (or the pseudogene TRBV3-2) and TRBJ2-7; TRBD1 might be the D (5 bases). Trimming cost V 0 bases and J 9 bases, with 12 bases left between them. Germline CDR1 and CDR2: LGHDT and YNNKEL (reference sequence). This CDR3 has 13 amino acids. Written as DNA, the CDR3 is TGTGCCAGCAGCCAAGAAAGGGGTCTGGGGCAGTACTTC. Amino acids: CASSQERGLGQYF.

The V call is TRBV28, the J call TRBJ2-7; D remains unclear. The ends were cut back, 2 bases at V and 5 bases at J, with 10 bases in the middle. CDR3 length: 13 amino acids. Germline CDR1 reads MDHEN; CDR2 reads SYDVKM. The CDR3 DNA follows: TGTGCCAGCAGTTTACGCAAACGAGACGAGCAGTACTTC. Translation: CASSLRKRDEQYF.

The chain employs TRBV11-3 and TRBJ2-3, with D unclear. The germline V gene encodes CDR1 SGHNT and CDR2 YENEEA. This CDR3 contains 12 residues. V lost 6 bases, J lost 2 bases, and 6 bases lay in between. The CDR3 region has the DNA TGTGCCAGCAGTGACGACACAGATACGCAGTATTTT. It yields the protein CASSDDTDTQYF.

The rearrangement joins TRBV2 to TRBJ2-5, with 12 nucleotides matching TRBD2. CDR3 length: 19 residues. CDR1 SNHLY and CDR2 FYNNEI come from the germline V gene. J lost 4 bases, V lost 4 bases, and 16 bases had no gene match. CDR3 loop: CASSAEVLAGGEMRETQYF. Written as DNA, the CDR3 is TGTGCCAGCAGTGCAGAGGTACTAGCGGGGGGAGAGATGCGAGAGACCCAGTACTTC.

The chain joins TRBV25-1 to TRBJ1-4; no clear D. The CDR3 extends over 16 amino acids. Trimming stripped 10 bases from V and 6 bases from J, with 24 bases between. The germline V gene encodes CDR1 MGHDK and CDR2 SYGVNS. The CDR3 DNA reads TGTGCCACCCCGATTGTGAGGGCCCTTAGGTATGAAAAACTGTTTTTT. Translation: CATPIVRALRYEKLFF.

The chain has TRBV6-5 and TRBJ1-2, with 7 bases identical to TRBD1. V was pared by 5 bases and J by 4 bases, with 10 bases of the junction left unmatched. The germline V gene encodes CDR1 MNHEY and CDR2 SVGAGI. The CDR3 extends over 15 amino acids. This chain's CDR3 is CASSTRTGGAYGYTF. CDR3 sequence (DNA): TGTGCCAGCAGTACCCGGACAGGAGGGGCCTATGGCTACACCTTC.

The rearrangement uses TRBV5-5 and TRBJ1-1, with a tentative D call TRBD1 (6 bases). CDR3 length: 19 residues. Per the germline V gene, CDR1 is SGHKS and CDR2 is YYEKEE (reference sequence). The V end lost 0 bases, the J end lost 3 bases, and 24 bases lay between the germline ends. The CDR3 DNA reads TGTGCCAGCAGCTTGGAAAGGGAGGGGGTGAGGGTTTCAGACACTGAAGCTTTCTTT. This sequence encodes CASSLEREGVRVSDTEAFF.